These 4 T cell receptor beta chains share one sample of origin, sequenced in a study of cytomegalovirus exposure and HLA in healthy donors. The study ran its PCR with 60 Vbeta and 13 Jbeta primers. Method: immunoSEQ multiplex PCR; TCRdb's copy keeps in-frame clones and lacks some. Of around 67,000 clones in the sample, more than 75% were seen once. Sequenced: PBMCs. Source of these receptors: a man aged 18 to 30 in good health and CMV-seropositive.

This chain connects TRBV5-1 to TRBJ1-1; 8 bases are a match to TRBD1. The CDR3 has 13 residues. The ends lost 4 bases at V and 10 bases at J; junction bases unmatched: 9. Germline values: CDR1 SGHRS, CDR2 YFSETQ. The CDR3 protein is CASSMDRVSVAFF. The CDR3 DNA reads TGCGCCAGCAGCATGGACAGGGTGTCTGTAGCTTTCTTT.

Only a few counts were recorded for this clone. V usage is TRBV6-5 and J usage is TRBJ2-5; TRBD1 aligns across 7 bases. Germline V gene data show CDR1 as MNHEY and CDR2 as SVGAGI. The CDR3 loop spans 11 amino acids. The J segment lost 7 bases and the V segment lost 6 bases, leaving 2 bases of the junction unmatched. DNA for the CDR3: TGTGCCAGCAGAACAGGGGCGACCCAGTACTTC. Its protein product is CASRTGATQYF.

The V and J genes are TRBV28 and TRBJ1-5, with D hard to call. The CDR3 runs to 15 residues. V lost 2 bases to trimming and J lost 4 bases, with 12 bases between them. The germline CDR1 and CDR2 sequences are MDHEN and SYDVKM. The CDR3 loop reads CASSLRGPPNQPQHF. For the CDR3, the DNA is TGTGCCAGCAGTTTAAGAGGCCCACCTAATCAGCCCCAGCATTTT.

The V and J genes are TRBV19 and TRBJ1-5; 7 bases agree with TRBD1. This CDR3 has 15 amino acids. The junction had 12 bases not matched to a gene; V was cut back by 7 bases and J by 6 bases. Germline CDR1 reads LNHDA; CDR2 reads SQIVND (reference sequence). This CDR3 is CASTPERQGSQPQHF. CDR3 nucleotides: TGTGCCAGTACACCAGAAAGACAGGGTAGTCAGCCCCAGCATTTT.